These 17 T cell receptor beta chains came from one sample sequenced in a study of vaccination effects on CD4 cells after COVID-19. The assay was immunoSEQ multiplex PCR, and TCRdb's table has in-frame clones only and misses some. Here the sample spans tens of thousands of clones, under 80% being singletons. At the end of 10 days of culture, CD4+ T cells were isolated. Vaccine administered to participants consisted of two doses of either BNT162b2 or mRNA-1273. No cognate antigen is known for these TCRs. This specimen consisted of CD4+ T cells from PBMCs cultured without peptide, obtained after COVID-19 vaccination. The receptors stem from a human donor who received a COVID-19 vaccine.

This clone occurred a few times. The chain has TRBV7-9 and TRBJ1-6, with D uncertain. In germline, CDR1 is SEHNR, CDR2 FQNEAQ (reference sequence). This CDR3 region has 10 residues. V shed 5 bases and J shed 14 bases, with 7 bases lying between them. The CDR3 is CASSLESLHF. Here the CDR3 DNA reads TGTGCCAGCAGCCTTGAGTCCCTCCACTTT.

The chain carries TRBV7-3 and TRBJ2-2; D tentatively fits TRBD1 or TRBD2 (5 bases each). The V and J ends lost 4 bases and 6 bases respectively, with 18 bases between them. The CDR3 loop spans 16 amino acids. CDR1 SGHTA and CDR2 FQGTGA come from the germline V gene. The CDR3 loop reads CASSSPGLVSAGELFF. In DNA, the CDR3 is TGTGCCAGCAGCTCCCCGGGGCTTGTTAGCGCCGGGGAGCTGTTTTTT.

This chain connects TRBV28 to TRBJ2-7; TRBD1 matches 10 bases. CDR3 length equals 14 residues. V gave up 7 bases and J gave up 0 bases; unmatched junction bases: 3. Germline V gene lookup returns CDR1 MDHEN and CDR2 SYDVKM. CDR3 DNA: TGTGCCAGCACACGACAGGGGGCCTCCTACGAGCAGTACGTC. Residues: CASTRQGASYEQYV.

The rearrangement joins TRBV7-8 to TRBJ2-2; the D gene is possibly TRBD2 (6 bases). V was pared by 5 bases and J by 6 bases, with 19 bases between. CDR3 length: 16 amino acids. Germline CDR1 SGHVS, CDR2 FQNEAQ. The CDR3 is CASSLRRSGLSGELFF. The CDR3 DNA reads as TGTGCCAGCAGCCTCAGAAGAAGCGGACTATCCGGGGAGCTGTTTTTT.

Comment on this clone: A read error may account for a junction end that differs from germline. CDR3 loop: CASTEYGVSDTQYF. The CDR3 DNA follows: TGTGCCAGCACTGAATACGGGGTTTCAGATACGCAGTATTTT. V is TRBV2 and J is TRBJ2-3; maybe TRBD2 (5 bases). The germline gives CDR1 SNHLY, CDR2 FYNNEI. The CDR3 length is 14 residues.

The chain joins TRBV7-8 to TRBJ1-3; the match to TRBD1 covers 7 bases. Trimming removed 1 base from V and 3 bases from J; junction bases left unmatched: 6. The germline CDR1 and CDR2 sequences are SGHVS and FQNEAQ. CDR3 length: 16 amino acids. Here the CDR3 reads CASSLGEGANGNTIYF. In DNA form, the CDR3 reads TGTGCCAGCAGCTTAGGAGAGGGGGCGAATGGAAACACCATATATTTT. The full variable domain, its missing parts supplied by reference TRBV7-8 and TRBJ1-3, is GAGVSQSPRYKVAKRGQDVALRCDPISGHVSLFWYQQALGQGPEFLTYFQNEAQLDKSGLPSDRFFAERPEGSVSTLKIQRTQQEDSAVYLCASSLGEGANGNTIYFGEGSWLTVV.

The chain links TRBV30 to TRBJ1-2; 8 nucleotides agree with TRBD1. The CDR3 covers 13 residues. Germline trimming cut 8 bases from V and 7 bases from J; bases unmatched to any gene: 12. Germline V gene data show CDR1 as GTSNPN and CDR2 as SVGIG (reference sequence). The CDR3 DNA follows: TGTGCCCAAGTTTCGGACAGGGCGTTTGGCTACACCTTC. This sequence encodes CAQVSDRAFGYTF.

As DNA, the CDR3 is TGTGCCAGCGACCGAGGACAGGGAGAGACCCAGTACTTC. The encoded protein is CASDRGQGETQYF. V is TRBV9 and J is TRBJ2-5; 8 bases line up with TRBD1. V was pared by 7 bases and J by 4 bases, with 6 bases of the junction left unmatched. Germline-derived CDR1 and CDR2 are SGDLS and YYNGEE. The CDR3 totals 13 residues.

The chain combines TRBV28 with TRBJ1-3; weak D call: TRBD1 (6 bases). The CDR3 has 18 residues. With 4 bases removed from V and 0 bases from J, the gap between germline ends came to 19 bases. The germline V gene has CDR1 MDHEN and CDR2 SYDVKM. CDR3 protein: CASSSGRGYILSGNTIYF. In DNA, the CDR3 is TGTGCCAGCAGTTCCGGTAGGGGGTACATTCTCTCTGGAAACACCATATATTTT. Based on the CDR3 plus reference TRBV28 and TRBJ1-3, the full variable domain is DVKVTQSSRYLVKRTGEKVFLECVQDMDHENMFWYRQDPGLGLRLIYFSYDVKMKEKGDIPEGYSVSREKKERFSLILESASTNQTSMYLCASSSGRGYILSGNTIYFGEGSWLTVV.

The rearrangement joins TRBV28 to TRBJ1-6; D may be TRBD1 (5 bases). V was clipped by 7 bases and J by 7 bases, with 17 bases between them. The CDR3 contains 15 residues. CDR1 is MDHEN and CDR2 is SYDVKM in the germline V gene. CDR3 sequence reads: CASIPEDRKNSPLHF. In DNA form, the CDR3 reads TGTGCCAGCATCCCTGAAGACAGAAAAAATTCACCCCTCCACTTT.

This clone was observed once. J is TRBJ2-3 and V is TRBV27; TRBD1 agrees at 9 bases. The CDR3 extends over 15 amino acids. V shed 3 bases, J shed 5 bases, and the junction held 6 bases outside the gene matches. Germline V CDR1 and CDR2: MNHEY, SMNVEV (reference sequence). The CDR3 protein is CASSFLGTGKDTQYF. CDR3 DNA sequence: TGTGCCAGCAGTTTCTTAGGGACAGGGAAAGATACGCAGTATTTT.

CDR3 nucleotides: TGTGCCAGCAGCGGGAGACTAGCACCGTTTGAGACCCAGTACTTC. The encoded protein is CASSGRLAPFETQYF. The chain combines TRBV9 with TRBJ2-5; TRBD2 matches at 7 bases. Losses at the gene ends were 3 bases for V and 5 bases for J; bases not matched to a gene: 10. Germline V gene lookup returns CDR1 SGDLS and CDR2 YYNGEE. The CDR3 is made up of 15 amino acids.

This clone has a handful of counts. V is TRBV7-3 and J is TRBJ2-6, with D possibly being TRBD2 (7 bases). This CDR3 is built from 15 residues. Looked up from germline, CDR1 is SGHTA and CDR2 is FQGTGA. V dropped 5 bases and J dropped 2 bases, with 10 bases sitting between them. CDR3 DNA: TGTGCCAGCAGCGGCGGGGGCACTGGGGCCAACGTCCTGACTTTC. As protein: CASSGGGTGANVLTF.

The CDR3 DNA reads TGCGCCAGCAGCCAAAACAGTGCTGATACGCAGTATTTT. It yields the protein CASSQNSADTQYF. V is TRBV4-3 and J is TRBJ2-3; the D is unclear. The CDR3 is 13 residues long. V dropped 2 bases and J dropped 6 bases, with 9 bases sitting between them. Germline V lookup: CDR1 LGHNA, CDR2 YSLEER.

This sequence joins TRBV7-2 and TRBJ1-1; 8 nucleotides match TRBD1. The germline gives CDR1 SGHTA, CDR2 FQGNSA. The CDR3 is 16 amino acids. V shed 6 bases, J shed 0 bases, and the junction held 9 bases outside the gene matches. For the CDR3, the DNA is TGTGCCAGCAGGACCTGGACAGGGACCTTGAACACTGAAGCTTTCTTT. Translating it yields CASRTWTGTLNTEAFF. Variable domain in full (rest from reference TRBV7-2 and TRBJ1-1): GAGVSQSPSNKVTEKGKDVELRCDPISGHTALYWYRQSLGQGLEFLIYFQGNSAPDKSGLPSDRFSAERTGGSVSTLTIQRTQQEDSAVYLCASRTWTGTLNTEAFFGQGTRLTVV.

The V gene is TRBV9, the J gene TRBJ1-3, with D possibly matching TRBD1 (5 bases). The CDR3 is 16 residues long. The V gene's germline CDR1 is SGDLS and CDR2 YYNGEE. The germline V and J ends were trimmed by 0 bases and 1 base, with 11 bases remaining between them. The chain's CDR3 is CASSVEMAGSGNTIYF. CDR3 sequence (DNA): TGTGCCAGCAGCGTAGAAATGGCAGGGTCTGGAAACACCATATATTTT.

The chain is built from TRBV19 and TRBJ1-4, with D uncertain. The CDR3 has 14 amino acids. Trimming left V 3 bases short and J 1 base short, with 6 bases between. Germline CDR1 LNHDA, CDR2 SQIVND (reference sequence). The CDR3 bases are TGTGCCAGTAGTATGGGGAGAACTAATGAAAAACTGTTTTTT. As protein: CASSMGRTNEKLFF.